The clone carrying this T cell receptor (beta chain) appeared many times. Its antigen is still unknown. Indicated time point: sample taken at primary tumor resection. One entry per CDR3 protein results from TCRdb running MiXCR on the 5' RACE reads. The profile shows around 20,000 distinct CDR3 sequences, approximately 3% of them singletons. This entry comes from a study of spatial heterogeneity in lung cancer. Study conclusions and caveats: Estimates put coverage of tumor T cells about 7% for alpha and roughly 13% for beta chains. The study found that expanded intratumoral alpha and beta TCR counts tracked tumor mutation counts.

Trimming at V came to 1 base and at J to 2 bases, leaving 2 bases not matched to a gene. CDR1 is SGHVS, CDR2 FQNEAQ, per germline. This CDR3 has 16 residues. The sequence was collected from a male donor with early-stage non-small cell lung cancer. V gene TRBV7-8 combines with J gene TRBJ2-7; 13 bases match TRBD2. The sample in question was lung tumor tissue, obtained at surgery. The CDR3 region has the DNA TGTGCCAGCAGCTTAGTCGGGACTAGCGGGACCTACGAGCAGTACTTC. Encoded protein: CASSLVGTSGTYEQYF.